The subject of this entry is one T cell receptor beta chain. Its cognate antigen is unknown. The CDR3 is made up of 13 amino acids. Unmatched junction bases numbered 6, after V lost 5 bases and J lost 8 bases. Per the germline V gene, CDR1 is DFQATT and CDR2 is SNEGSKA (reference sequence). This entry comes from a study of early T cells in non-severe SARS-CoV-2 infection. Study information: Sequenced bulk RNA came from whole blood that was unsorted, and chains were unpaired.

Individually, cDNA molecules had unique molecular identifiers attached to them. TCRdb processed the 5' RACE reads anew with MiXCR; each CDR3 protein has one entry. The sample has about 29,000 distinct CDR3 sequences, roughly 4.3% seen once. General observations from the study: In VDJdb matching, anti-spike CD8 responses were favored while private and CD4 specificities went missing.

The TCR was taken from an adult who was a healthcare worker with PCR-confirmed SARS-CoV-2 infection or an uninfected control (not recorded which). The chain links TRBV20-1 to TRBJ2-1; TRBD2 agrees at 10 bases. The specimen sequenced was whole blood. This CDR3 reads CSAYSGRVYEQFF. CDR3 sequence (DNA): TGCAGTGCTTACAGCGGGAGGGTATATGAGCAGTTCTTC.